This is a list of T cell receptor beta chains from one sample in a study of cytomegalovirus exposure and HLA in healthy donors. The assay was immunoSEQ multiplex PCR, and TCRdb's table has in-frame clones only and misses some. The sample consists of more than 150,000 clones, about 86% of them appearing once. Sequencing was performed on PBMCs. The receptors shown here come from a woman aged 18-29 years in good health and CMV-seropositive. Each CDR3 is given with its conserved first and last residue. D genes are given only for firm matches. Not every row has a clone size; where given, it reads once, few, many or a size class.

V: TRBV2
D: .
J: TRBJ2-3
size: .
CDR3: CASIFNPADTQYF
DNA: TGTGCCAGCATTTTCAACCCAGCAGATACGCAGTATTTT

V: TRBV7-8
D: TRBD1
J: TRBJ2-7
size: few
CDR3: CASSRDSFEQYF
DNA: TGTGCCAGCAGCCGGGACAGTTTCGAGCAGTACTTC

V: TRBV6-6
D: .
J: TRBJ2-5
size: few
CDR3: CASSYAEGGTQYF
DNA: TGTGCCAGCAGTTACGCTGAGGGTGGGACCCAGTACTTC

V: TRBV4-3
D: .
J: TRBJ2-1
size: .
CDR3: CASSPAQGSYNEQFF
DNA: TGCGCCAGCAGCCCCGCCCAGGGCTCCTACAATGAGCAGTTCTTC

V: TRBV15
D: .
J: TRBJ1-2
size: .
CDR3: CATSRERLSGSNYGYTF
DNA: TGTGCCACCAGCAGAGAGAGGTTGTCAGGGTCTAACTATGGCTACACCTTC

V: TRBV19
D: TRBD1
J: TRBJ1-5
size: .
CDR3: CASRTDREDQPQHF
DNA: TGTGCCAGTAGGACCGACAGGGAGGATCAGCCCCAGCATTTT

V: TRBV11-2
D: .
J: TRBJ1-5
size: .
CDR3: CASSARLEGNQPQHF
DNA: TGTGCCAGCAGCGCGCGACTCGAAGGCAATCAGCCCCAGCATTTT

V: TRBV19
D: TRBD1
J: TRBJ1-6
size: .
CDR3: CASSPRATGAYNSPLHF
DNA: TGTGCCAGTAGTCCCAGAGCAACAGGGGCGTATAATTCACCCCTCCACTTT

V: TRBV9
D: .
J: TRBJ1-1
size: once
CDR3: CASSPSGGHATNTEAFF
DNA: TGTGCCAGCAGCCCTTCTGGGGGACACGCTACGAACACTGAAGCTTTCTTT

V: TRBV15
D: TRBD2
J: TRBJ2-7
size: .
CDR3: CATSRGVGGNSYEQYF
DNA: TGTGCCACCAGCAGAGGGGTCGGGGGGAACTCCTACGAGCAGTACTTC

V: TRBV9
D: .
J: TRBJ1-6
size: .
CDR3: CASSQGSSYNSPLHF
DNA: TGTGCCAGCAGCCAGGGGAGCTCCTATAATTCACCCCTCCACTTT

V: TRBV7-2
D: .
J: TRBJ2-7
size: .
CDR3: CASSPRGEYVYEQYF
DNA: TGTGCCAGCAGCCCCCGCGGGGAGTACGTCTACGAGCAGTACTTC

V: TRBV19
D: .
J: TRBJ1-5
size: .
CDR3: CATSPSNSNQPQHF
DNA: TGTGCCACCTCCCCTTCTAATAGCAATCAGCCCCAGCATTTT

V: TRBV6-5
D: .
J: TRBJ2-2
size: once
CDR3: CASRTRGTGELFF
DNA: TGTGCCAGCAGGACAAGGGGAACCGGGGAGCTGTTTTTT

V: TRBV6-4
D: TRBD2
J: TRBJ2-1
size: .
CDR3: CASSILAGIHEQFF
DNA: TGTGCCAGCAGCATACTAGCGGGGATCCATGAGCAGTTCTTC

V: TRBV4-3
D: TRBD1
J: TRBJ2-7
size: .
CDR3: CASSRDRLSYEQYF
DNA: TGCGCCAGCAGCCGGGACAGGCTTTCCTACGAGCAGTACTTC

V: TRBV7-6
D: TRBD1
J: TRBJ1-2
size: .
CDR3: CASSAAGTGDPKGYTF
DNA: TGTGCCAGCAGCGCCGCCGGGACAGGGGACCCTAAGGGCTACACCTTC

V: TRBV16
D: .
J: TRBJ2-2
size: .
CDR3: CASSQSRPRGTGELFF
DNA: TGTGCCAGCAGCCAAAGTCGACCCAGAGGGACCGGGGAGCTGTTTTTT